The source of this T cell receptor (beta chain) is a study of blood T cell repertoires in COVID-19. The length of the CDR3 is 14 residues. The V gene's germline CDR1 is SGDLS and CDR2 YYNGEE. After removal of 3 bases from V and 9 bases from J, the junction contained 8 bases not matched to a gene. The table came from immunoSEQ multiplex PCR; TCRdb's copy has only in-frame clones and leaves some out. The sample lists around 200,000 clones, about 86% seen once, with 2.9% in the top ten. Sample: peripheral blood. The TCR comes from a man aged 50 or older with active or convalescent COVID-19. The gene calls are TRBV9 and TRBJ1-5; 8 bases are a match to TRBD1. The CDR3 loop is CASSGQGAEWPQHF. CDR3 DNA: TGTGCCAGCAGCGGTCAGGGGGCTGAGTGGCCCCAGCATTTT.